The following is a T cell receptor beta chain sequence with its context. Its antigen remains unknown. This CDR3 comprises 14 residues. Trimming removed 5 bases from V and 1 base from J, with 12 bases in between. Germline lookup yields CDR1 LNHDA and CDR2 SQIVND (reference sequence). Indicated treatment: approximately 9-day PBMC culture with coronavirus spike peptide pools or control peptides (ViraFEST assay). An Oncomine TCR Beta short-read assay was used to sequence the DNA from cultured CD4+ T cells. DNA came from CD4+ T cells after culture. TCRdb analysed the PCR reads with MiXCR anew, one entry per CDR3 protein. The sample carries about 21,000 distinct CDR3 sequences, 45% to 60% recorded once. This record belongs to a study of vaccination and CD4 T cells after COVID-19. Study overall: Convalescent patients had positive nasal swab PCR results for SARS-CoV-2. Disease was mild in fewer than 10 and severe in one. Participants were given two doses of BNT162b2 or mRNA-1273 vaccine. Post-vaccination specimens were collected at a median of 72 days following dose two (range 14 to 241).

V and J are TRBV19 and TRBJ2-7; unclear D gene. The sequenced material came from CD4+ T cells from blood, cultured in vitro. This clonotype was sampled from a human donor who had recovered from COVID-19. CDR3 coding DNA: TGTGCCAGTAGTGGGGTCCCGAATTCCTACGAGCAGTACTTC. Amino acids: CASSGVPNSYEQYF.